This TCR beta chain originates from a study of blood T cells in healthy people across ages. Study-wide context: Template switching captured about one barcoded beta molecule per two T cells. Whole-study results and caveats: The recorded TCR beta diversity per million T cells decreased in a roughly linear manner with age.

Turning to this clonotype: Its antigen remains unidentified.

Trimming removed 8 bases from V and 4 bases from J; junction bases left unmatched: 4. The CDR3 runs 14 residues. The germline gives CDR1 MNHEY, CDR2 SMNVEV (reference sequence). Combining a sample-barcoded 5' primer with a J-beta primer mix, a second PCR ran for roughly 6 to 12 cycles. In TCRdb, the 5' RACE reads were re-called with MiXCR into one record per CDR3 protein. The table lists about 640,000 distinct CDR3 sequences, roughly three fifths of them singletons. The material sequenced was blood. The chain recombines TRBV27 with TRBJ2-3; 12 bases fit TRBD2. This sequence originates from a man aged 55 to 70 in good health. The CDR3 DNA follows: TGTGCCAGCGCCGGGACTAGCGGGTCAGATACGCAGTATTTT. Protein product: CASAGTSGSDTQYF.